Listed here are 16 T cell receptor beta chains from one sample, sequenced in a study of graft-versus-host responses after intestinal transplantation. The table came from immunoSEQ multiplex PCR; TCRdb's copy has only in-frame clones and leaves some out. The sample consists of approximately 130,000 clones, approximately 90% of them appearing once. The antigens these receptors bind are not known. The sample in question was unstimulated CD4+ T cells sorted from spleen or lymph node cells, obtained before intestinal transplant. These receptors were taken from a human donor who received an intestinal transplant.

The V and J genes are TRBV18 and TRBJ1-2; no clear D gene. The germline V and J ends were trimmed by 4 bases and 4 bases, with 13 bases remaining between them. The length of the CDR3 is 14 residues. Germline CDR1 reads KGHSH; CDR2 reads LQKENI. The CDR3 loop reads CASSQSPDFYGYTF. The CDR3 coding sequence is TGTGCCAGCTCACAGTCCCCGGACTTCTATGGCTACACCTTC.

The CDR3 nucleotides are TGCGCCAGCAGCCAAATTTGGGTCGAGGGCAGTACCTACGAGCAGTACTTC. This sequence encodes CASSQIWVEGSTYEQYF. The chain joins TRBV4-1 to TRBJ2-7, with TRBD2 as a possible D gene (5 bases). Per germline, CDR1 MGHRA and CDR2 YSYEKL. This CDR3 has 17 amino acids. The V end lost 2 bases, the J end lost 2 bases, and 19 bases lay between the germline ends.

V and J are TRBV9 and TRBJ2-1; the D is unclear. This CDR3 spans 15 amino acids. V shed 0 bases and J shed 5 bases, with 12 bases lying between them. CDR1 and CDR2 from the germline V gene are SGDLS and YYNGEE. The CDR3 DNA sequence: TGTGCCAGCAGCGTAGGGCCGGAGAGCCACAATGAGCAGTTCTTC. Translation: CASSVGPESHNEQFF.

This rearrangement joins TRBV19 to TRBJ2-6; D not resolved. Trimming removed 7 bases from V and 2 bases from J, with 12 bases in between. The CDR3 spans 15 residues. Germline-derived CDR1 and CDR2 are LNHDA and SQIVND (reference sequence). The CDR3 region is CASKLGLAGANVLTF. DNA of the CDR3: TGTGCCAGTAAATTGGGGTTAGCTGGGGCCAACGTCCTGACTTTC.

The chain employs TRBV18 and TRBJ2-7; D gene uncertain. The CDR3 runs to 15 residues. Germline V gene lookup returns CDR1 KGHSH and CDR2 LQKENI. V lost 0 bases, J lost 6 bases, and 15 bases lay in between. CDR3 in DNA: TGTGCCAGCTCACCACCGGGTCTAAGTCGGTCCGAGCAGTACTTC. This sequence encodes CASSPPGLSRSEQYF.

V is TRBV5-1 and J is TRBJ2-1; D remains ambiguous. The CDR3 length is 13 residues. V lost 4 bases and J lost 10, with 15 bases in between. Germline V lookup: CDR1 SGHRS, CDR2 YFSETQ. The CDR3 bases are TGCGCCAGCAGCCCCCGGGCCCCGAGGGAGCAGTTCTTC. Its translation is CASSPRAPREQFF.

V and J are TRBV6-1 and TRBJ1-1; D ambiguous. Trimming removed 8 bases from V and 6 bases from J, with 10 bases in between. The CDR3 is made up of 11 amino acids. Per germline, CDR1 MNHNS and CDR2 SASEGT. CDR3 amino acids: CASEEVAEAFF. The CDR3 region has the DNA TGTGCCAGCGAGGAAGTTGCTGAAGCTTTCTTT.

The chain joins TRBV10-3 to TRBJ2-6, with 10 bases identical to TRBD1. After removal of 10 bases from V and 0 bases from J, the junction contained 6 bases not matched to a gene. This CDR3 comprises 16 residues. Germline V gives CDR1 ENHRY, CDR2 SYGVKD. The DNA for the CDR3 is TGTGCCACGACCGGGACAGGGGTCTCTGGGGCCAACGTCCTGACTTTC. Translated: CATTGTGVSGANVLTF.

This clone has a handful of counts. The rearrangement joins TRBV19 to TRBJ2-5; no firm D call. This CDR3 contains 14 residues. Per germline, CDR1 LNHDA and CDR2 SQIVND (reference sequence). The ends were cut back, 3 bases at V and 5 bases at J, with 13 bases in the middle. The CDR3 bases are TGTGCCAGTAGTATTCCCGCTGTCATGGAGACCCAGTACTTC. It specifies CASSIPAVMETQYF.

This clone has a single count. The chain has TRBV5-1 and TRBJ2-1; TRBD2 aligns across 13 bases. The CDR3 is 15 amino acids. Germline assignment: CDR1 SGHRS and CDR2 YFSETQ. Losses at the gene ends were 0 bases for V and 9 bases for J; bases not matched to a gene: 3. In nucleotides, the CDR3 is TGCGCCAGCAGCTTGGGACTAGCGGGGGGTACTGAGCAGTTCTTC. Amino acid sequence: CASSLGLAGGTEQFF.

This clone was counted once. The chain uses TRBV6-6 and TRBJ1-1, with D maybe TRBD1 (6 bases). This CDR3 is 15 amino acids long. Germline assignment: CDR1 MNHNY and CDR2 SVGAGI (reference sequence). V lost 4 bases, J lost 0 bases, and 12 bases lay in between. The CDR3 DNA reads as TGTGCCAGCAGTTCCGACAGGAAAATGAACACTGAAGCTTTCTTT. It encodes CASSSDRKMNTEAFF.

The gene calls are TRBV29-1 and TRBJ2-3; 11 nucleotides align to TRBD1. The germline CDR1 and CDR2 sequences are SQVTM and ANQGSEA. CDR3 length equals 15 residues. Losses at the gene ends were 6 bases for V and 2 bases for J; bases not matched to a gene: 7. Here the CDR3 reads CSVARDRGNTDTQYF. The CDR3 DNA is TGCAGCGTCGCCCGGGACAGGGGGAACACAGATACGCAGTATTTT.

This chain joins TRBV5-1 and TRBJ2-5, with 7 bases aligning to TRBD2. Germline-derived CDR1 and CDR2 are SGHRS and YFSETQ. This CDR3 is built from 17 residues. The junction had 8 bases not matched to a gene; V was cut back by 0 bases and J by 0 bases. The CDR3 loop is CASSLAPSGTNQETQYF. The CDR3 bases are TGCGCCAGCAGCTTGGCCCCCTCCGGGACTAACCAAGAGACCCAGTACTTC.

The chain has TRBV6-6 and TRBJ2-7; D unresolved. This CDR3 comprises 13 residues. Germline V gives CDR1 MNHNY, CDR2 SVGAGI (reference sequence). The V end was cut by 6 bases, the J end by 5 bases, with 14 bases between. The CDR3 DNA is TGTGCCAGCAGAACGGACGGATTGGACGAGCAGTACTTC. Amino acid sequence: CASRTDGLDEQYF.

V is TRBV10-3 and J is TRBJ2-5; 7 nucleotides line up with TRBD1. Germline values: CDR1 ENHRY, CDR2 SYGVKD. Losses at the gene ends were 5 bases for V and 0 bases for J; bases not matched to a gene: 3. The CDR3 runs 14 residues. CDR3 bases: TGTGCCATCAGTCCGGGACAGCACCAAGAGACCCAGTACTTC. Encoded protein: CAISPGQHQETQYF.

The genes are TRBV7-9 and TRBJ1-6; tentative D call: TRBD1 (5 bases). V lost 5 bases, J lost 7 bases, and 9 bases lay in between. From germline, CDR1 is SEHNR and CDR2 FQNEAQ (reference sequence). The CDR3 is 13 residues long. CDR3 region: CASSRGPNSPLHF. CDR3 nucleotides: TGTGCCAGCAGCCGGGGACCAAATTCACCCCTCCACTTT.